This TCR beta chain is drawn from a study of untreated major depressive disorder. The repertoire was sequenced with immunoSEQ multiplex PCR; TCRdb's copy has only in-frame clones and lacks some. The repertoire holds around 20,000 clones, roughly 91% seen once, with around 0.45% in the top ten. General study findings and limits: Only three preselected Vbeta families were compared in sequencing.

Around 31 ml of peripheral blood was collected per donor. Around 96% CD4+ purity was typical by flow cytometry. Trimming stripped 2 bases from V and 3 bases from J, with 11 bases between. The germline V gene has CDR1 MNHNS and CDR2 SASEGT. The CDR3 sequence is 14 residues long. Concerning this clone: Its antigen is unidentified.

The rearrangement uses TRBV6-1 and TRBJ2-7; the D is unclear. The specimen was CD4+ T cells from PBMCs. This clonotype originated in a woman in her thirties or forties in good health. The CDR3 nucleotides read TGTGCCAGCAGTGAAATGACCTCTGGCTACGAGCAGTACTTC. Residues: CASSEMTSGYEQYF.